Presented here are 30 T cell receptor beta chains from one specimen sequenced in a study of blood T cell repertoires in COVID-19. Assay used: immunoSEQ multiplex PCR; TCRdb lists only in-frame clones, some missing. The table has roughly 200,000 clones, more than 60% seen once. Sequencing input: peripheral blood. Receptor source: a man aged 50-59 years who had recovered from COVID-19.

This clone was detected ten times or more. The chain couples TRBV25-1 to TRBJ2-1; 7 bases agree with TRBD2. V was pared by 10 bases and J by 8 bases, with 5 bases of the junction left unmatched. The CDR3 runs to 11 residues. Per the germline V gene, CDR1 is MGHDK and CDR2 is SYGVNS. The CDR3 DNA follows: TGTGCCAACGGGGAGGGGCATGAGCAGTTCTTC. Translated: CANGEGHEQFF.

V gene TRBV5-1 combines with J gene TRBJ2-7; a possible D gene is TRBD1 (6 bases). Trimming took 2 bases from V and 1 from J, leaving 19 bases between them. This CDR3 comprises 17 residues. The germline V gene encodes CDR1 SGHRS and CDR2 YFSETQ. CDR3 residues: CASSFSLGTQGSYEQYF. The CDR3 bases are TGCGCCAGCAGCTTTTCCCTCGGGACACAAGGATCCTACGAGCAGTACTTC.

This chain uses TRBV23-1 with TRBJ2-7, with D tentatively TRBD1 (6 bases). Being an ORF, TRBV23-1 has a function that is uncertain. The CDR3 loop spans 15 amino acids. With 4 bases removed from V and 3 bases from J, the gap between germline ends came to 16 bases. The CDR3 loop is CASSPRGTRSYEQYF. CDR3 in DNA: TGCGCCAGCAGTCCACGAGGGACACGGAGCTACGAGCAGTACTTC.

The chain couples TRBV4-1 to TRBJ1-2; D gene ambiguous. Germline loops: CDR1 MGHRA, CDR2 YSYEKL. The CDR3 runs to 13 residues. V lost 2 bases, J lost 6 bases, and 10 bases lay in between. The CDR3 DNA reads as TGCGCCAGCAGCCAACCGTCCGGGAATGGCTACACCTTC. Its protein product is CASSQPSGNGYTF.

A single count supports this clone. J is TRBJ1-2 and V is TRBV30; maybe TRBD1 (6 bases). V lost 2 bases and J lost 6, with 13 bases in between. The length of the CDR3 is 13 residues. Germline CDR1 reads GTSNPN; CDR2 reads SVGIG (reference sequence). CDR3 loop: CAWSTQGTNGYTF. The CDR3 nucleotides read TGTGCCTGGAGTACGCAGGGGACCAATGGCTACACCTTC.

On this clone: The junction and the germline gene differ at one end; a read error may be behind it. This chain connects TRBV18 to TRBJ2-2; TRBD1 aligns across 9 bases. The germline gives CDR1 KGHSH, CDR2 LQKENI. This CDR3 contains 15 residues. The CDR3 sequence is CASSPQGADTGELFF. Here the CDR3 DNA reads TGTGCCAGCTCGCCACAGGGGGCAGACACCGGGGAGCTGTTTTTT. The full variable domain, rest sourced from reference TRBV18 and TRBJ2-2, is NAGVMQNPRHLVRRRGQEARLRCSPMKGHSHVYWYRQLPEEGLKFMVYLQKENIIDESGMPKERFSAEFPKEGPSILRIQQVVRGDSAAYFCASSPQGADTGELFFGEGSRLTVL.

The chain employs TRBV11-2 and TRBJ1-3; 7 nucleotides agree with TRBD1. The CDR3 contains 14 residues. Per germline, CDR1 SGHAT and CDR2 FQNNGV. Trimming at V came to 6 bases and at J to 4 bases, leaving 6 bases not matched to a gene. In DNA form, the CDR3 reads TGTGCCAGCAGGAGGACAGGCGGGGGAAACACCATATATTTT. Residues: CASRRTGGGNTIYF.

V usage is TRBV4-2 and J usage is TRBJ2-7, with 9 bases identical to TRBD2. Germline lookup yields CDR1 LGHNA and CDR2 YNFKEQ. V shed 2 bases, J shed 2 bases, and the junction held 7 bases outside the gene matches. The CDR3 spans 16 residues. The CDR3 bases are TGTGCCAGCAGCCAACTTAGCGGGAGAGGAACCTACGAGCAGTACTTC. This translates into CASSQLSGRGTYEQYF.

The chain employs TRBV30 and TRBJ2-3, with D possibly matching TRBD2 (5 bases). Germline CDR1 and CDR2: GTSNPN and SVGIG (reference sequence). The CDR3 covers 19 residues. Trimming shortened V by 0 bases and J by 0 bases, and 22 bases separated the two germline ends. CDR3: CAWSVGGSFVNASTDTQYF. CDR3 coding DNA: TGTGCCTGGAGTGTAGGAGGTAGCTTTGTAAATGCTAGCACAGATACGCAGTATTTT.

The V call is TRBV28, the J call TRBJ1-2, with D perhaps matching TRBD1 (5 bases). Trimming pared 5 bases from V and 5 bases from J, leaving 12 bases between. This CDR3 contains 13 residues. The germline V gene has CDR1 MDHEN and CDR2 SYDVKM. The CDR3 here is CASSLRENYGYTF. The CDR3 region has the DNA TGTGCCAGCAGTCTCAGGGAAAATTATGGCTACACCTTC.

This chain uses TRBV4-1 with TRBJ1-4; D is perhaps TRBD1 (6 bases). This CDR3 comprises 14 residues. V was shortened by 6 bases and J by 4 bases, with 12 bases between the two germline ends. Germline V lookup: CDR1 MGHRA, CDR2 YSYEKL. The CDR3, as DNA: TGCGCCAGCAGTTCACGGGACATTAATGAAAAACTGTTTTTT. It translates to CASSSRDINEKLFF.

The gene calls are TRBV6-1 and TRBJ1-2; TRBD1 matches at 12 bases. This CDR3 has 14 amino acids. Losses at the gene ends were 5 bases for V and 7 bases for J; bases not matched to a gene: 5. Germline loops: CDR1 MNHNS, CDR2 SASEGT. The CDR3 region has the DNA TGTGCCAGCAGTCCGGGACAGGGGGCGGGTGGCTACACCTTC. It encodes CASSPGQGAGGYTF.

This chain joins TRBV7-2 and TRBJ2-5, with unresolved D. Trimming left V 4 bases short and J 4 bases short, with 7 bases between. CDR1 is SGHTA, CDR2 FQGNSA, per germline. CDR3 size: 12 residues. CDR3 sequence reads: CASSSQRETQYF. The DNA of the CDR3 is TGTGCCAGCAGCTCACAAAGAGAGACCCAGTACTTC. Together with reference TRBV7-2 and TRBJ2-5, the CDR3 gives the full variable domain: GAGVSQSPSNKVTEKGKDVELRCDPISGHTALYWYRQSLGQGLEFLIYFQGNSAPDKSGLPSDRFSAERTGGSVSTLTIQRTQQEDSAVYLCASSSQRETQYFGPGTRLLVL.

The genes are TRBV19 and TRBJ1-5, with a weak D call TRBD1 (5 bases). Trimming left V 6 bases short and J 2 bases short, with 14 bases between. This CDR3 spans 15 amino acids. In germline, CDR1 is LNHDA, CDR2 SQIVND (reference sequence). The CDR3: CASRTTGGGNQPQHF. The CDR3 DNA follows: TGTGCCAGTAGGACAACCGGGGGTGGCAATCAGCCCCAGCATTTT.

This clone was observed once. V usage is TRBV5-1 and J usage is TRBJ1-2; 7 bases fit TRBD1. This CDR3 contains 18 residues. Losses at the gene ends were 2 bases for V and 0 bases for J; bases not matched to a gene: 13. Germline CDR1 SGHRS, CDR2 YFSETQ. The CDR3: CASSLRRDRSFSNYGYTF. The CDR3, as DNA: TGCGCCAGCAGCTTAAGAAGGGACAGATCGTTCTCTAACTATGGCTACACCTTC.

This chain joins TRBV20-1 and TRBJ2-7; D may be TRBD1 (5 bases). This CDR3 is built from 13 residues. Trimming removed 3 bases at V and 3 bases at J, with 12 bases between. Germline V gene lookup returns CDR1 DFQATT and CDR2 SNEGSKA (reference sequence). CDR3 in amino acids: CSASVRTNYEQYF. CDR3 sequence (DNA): TGCAGTGCTAGTGTGCGGACAAACTACGAGCAGTACTTC.

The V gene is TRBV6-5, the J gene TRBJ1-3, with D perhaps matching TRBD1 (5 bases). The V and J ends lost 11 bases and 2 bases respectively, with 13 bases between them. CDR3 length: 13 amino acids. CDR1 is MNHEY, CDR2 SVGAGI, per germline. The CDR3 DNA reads TGTGCCGACCGGGGGAATCCTGGAAACACCATATATTTT. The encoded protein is CADRGNPGNTIYF.

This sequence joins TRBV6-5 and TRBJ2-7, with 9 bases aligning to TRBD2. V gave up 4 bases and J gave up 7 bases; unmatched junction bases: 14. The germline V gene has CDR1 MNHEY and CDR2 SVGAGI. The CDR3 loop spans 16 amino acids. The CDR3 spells CASSSPLAGSPLEQYF. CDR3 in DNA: TGTGCCAGCAGTTCTCCCCTAGCGGGGTCACCCCTGGAGCAGTACTTC.

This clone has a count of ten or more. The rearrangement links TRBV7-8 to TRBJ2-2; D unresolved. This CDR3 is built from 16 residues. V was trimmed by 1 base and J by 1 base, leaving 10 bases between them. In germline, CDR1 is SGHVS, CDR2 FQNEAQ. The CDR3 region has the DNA TGTGCCAGCAGCTTAGTGGGTAGCAAGAACACCGGGGAGCTGTTTTTT. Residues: CASSLVGSKNTGELFF.

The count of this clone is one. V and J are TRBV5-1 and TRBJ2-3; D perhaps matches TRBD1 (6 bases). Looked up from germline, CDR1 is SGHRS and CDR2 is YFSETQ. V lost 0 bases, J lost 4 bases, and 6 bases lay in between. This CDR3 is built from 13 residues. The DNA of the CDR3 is TGCGCCAGCAGCTTGGGGGGGCCAGATACGCAGTATTTT. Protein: CASSLGGPDTQYF. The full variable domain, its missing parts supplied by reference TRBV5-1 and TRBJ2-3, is KAGVTQTPRYLIKTRGQQVTLSCSPISGHRSVSWYQQTPGQGLQFLFEYFSETQRNKGNFPGRFSGRQFSNSRSEMNVSTLELGDSALYLCASSLGGPDTQYFGPGTRLTVL.

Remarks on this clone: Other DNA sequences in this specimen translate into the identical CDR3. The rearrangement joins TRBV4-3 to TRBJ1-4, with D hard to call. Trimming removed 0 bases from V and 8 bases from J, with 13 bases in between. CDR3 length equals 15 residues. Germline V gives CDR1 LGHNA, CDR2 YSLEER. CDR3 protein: CASSQDGRGNEKLFF. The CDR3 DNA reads TGCGCCAGCAGCCAAGATGGACGGGGAAACGAAAAACTGTTTTTT.

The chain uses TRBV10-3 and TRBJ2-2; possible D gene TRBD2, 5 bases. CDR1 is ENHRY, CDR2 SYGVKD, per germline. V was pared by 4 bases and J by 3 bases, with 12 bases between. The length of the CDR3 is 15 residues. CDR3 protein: CAISVDLLDTGELFF. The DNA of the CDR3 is TGTGCCATCAGTGTAGACTTACTAGACACCGGGGAGCTGTTTTTT.

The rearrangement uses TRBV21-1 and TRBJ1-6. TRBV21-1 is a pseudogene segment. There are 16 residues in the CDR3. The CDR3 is CASSKRAATYNSPLHF. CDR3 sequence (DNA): TGTGCCAGCAGCAAGAGGGCAGCTACCTATAATTCACCCCTCCACTTT.

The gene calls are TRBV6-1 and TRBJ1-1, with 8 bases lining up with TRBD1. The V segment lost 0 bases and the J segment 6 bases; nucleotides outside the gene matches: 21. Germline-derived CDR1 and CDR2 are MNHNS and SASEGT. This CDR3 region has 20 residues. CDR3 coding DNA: TGTGCCAGCAGTGAAGCGCTTCATGGACGTTGGCAGGGGGCTACCTCTGAAGCTTTCTTT. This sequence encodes CASSEALHGRWQGATSEAFF.

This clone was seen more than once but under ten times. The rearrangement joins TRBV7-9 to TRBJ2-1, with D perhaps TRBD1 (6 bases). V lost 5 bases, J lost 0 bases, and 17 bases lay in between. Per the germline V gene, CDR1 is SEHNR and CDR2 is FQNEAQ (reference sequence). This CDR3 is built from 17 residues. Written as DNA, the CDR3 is TGTGCCAGCAGCCTTACCCGTACAGGGAGCTCCTACAATGAGCAGTTCTTC. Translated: CASSLTRTGSSYNEQFF.

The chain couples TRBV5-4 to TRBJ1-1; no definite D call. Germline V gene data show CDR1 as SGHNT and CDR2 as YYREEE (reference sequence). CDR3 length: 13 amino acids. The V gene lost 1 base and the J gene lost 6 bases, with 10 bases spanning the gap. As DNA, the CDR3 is TGTGCCAGCAGCTTGCGGGAGGGTTCTGAAGCTTTCTTT. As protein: CASSLREGSEAFF.

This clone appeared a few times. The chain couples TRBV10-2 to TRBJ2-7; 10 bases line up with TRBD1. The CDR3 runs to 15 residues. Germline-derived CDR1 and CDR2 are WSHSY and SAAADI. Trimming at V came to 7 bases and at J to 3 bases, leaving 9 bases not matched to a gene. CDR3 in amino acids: CASMIRDRGLYEQYF. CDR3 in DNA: TGCGCCAGCATGATCCGTGACAGGGGGCTCTACGAGCAGTACTTC.

In DNA, the CDR3 is TGTGCCAGTAGTATAAGAGTGAACACTGAAGCTTTCTTT. Its protein is CASSIRVNTEAFF. The chain combines TRBV19 with TRBJ1-1, with D uncertain. V was pared by 2 bases and J by 0 bases, with 4 bases between. The V gene's germline CDR1 is LNHDA and CDR2 SQIVND (reference sequence). This CDR3 has 13 amino acids.

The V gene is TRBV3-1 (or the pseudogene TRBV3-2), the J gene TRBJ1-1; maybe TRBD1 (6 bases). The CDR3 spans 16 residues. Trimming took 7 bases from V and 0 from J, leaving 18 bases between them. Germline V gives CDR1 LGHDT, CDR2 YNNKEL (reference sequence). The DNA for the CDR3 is TGTGCCAGCACCTCCACGGTTTCAGGGGTGAACACTGAAGCTTTCTTT. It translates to CASTSTVSGVNTEAFF.

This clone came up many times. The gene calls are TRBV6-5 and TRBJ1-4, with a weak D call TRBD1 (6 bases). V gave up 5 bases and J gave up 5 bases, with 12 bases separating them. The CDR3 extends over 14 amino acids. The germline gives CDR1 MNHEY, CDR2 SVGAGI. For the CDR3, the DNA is TGTGCCAGCAGTAGGACAGATTTGAATGAAAAACTGTTTTTT. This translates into CASSRTDLNEKLFF.